One and the same sample provided the 18 T cell receptor beta chains below, sequenced in a study of blood T cell repertoires in COVID-19 (dated by TCRdb to 2019 to 2021). Preparation of the library involved the immunoSEQ multiplex PCR assay. TCRdb carries this immuneACCESS record with in-frame sequences only. Its versions omit some clonotypes, under half of them owing to an unresolved V gene in the studies checked, with the rest unexplained. The sample has 200,000 to 300,000 clones on record, about four fifths of them singletons. About 1.5% of the sample is taken by the ten largest. Sequenced material: peripheral blood. Every receptor here comes from a woman aged 40 to 50 who had recovered from COVID-19.

CDR3 amino acids: CASSPLFRDRAHWGTF. As DNA, the CDR3 is TGTGCCAGCAGCCCGCTATTCCGGGACAGGGCCCATTGGGGCACCTTC. This rearrangement joins TRBV11-2 to TRBJ1-2; 9 bases are a match to TRBD1. V lost 5 bases and J lost 13; bases outside the gene matches: 20. Germline CDR1 and CDR2: SGHAT and FQNNGV. The CDR3 covers 16 residues.

V is TRBV30 and J is TRBJ1-5, with D possibly TRBD1 on 6 matching bases. CDR1 is GTSNPN, CDR2 SVGIG, per germline (reference sequence). The CDR3 is made up of 13 amino acids. V lost 2 bases and J lost 6, with 11 bases in between. DNA of the CDR3: TGTGCCTGGAGTATAGGGGGTCTTCAGCCCCAGCATTTT. Translation gives CAWSIGGLQPQHF.

This clone was picked up a small number of times. The chain links TRBV5-1 to TRBJ1-4; perhaps TRBD1 as D (5 bases). V was trimmed by 2 bases and J by 4 bases, leaving 12 bases between them. Germline assignment: CDR1 SGHRS and CDR2 YFSETQ. This CDR3 is built from 15 residues. The CDR3 DNA reads TGCGCCAGCAGCTTCGGAGTAACAGGTAATGAAAAACTGTTTTTT. Residues: CASSFGVTGNEKLFF.

The chain is built from TRBV7-3 and TRBJ1-1; possible D gene TRBD1, 5 bases. The CDR3 has 17 amino acids. Germline V gene lookup returns CDR1 SGHTA and CDR2 FQGTGA. Trimming took off 4 bases at V and 0 bases at J, with 18 bases between the two ends. The CDR3 region is CASSSMVVAGMNTEAFF. Here the CDR3 DNA reads TGTGCCAGCAGCTCGATGGTGGTGGCAGGGATGAACACTGAAGCTTTCTTT.

The chain employs TRBV5-6 and TRBJ1-2; TRBD1 aligns across 7 bases. The CDR3 runs to 14 residues. In germline, CDR1 is SGHDT, CDR2 YYEEEE. With V trimmed by 4 bases and J by 1 base, 4 bases remained unmatched. The chain's CDR3 is CASSTGTDNYGYTF. CDR3 coding DNA: TGTGCCAGCAGCACCGGGACAGATAACTATGGCTACACCTTC.

CDR3 region: CASSSSSGDTQYF. The CDR3 coding sequence is TGCGCCAGCAGCTCCTCTAGCGGGGATACGCAGTATTTT. The genes are TRBV5-1 and TRBJ2-3; 8 bases line up with TRBD2. J lost 6 bases, V lost 3 bases, and 3 bases had no gene match. Per germline, CDR1 SGHRS and CDR2 YFSETQ. This CDR3 contains 13 residues.

The chain couples TRBV4-2 to TRBJ2-3; possible D gene TRBD2, 5 bases. Trimming shortened V by 1 base and J by 0 bases, and 11 bases separated the two germline ends. This CDR3 contains 16 residues. CDR1 is LGHNA, CDR2 YNFKEQ, per germline. For the CDR3, the DNA is TGTGCCAGCAGCCAAGTTGTCGGGGTTAGCACAGATACGCAGTATTTT. Its translation: CASSQVVGVSTDTQYF.

The genes are TRBV24-1 and TRBJ1-1, with D possibly matching TRBD1 (6 bases). There are 14 residues in the CDR3. Per the germline V gene, CDR1 is KGHDR and CDR2 is SFDVKD. V was trimmed by 5 bases and J by 3 bases, leaving 12 bases between them. The DNA of the CDR3 is TGTGCCACCAGTGGCGGACGGACAGACACTGAAGCTTTCTTT. Amino acids: CATSGGRTDTEAFF.

V usage is TRBV29-1 and J usage is TRBJ2-7, with 10 bases lining up with TRBD1. CDR1 and CDR2 (germline): SQVTM, ANQGSEA. V was pared by 6 bases and J by 2 bases, with 4 bases of the junction left unmatched. The length of the CDR3 is 13 residues. CDR3 in DNA: TGCAGCGTCCCGGGACAGGGGCCCTACGAGCAGTACTTC. Translation: CSVPGQGPYEQYF.

This chain connects TRBV5-1 to TRBJ1-3; D not resolved. The germline CDR1 and CDR2 sequences are SGHRS and YFSETQ. There are 16 residues in the CDR3. The V gene lost 2 bases and the J gene lost 0 bases, with 12 bases spanning the gap. CDR3 in DNA: TGCGCCAGCAGCTTCGGAGGGAATCCCTCTGGAAACACCATATATTTT. The encoded protein is CASSFGGNPSGNTIYF. Based on the CDR3 plus reference TRBV5-1 and TRBJ1-3, the full variable domain is KAGVTQTPRYLIKTRGQQVTLSCSPISGHRSVSWYQQTPGQGLQFLFEYFSETQRNKGNFPGRFSGRQFSNSRSEMNVSTLELGDSALYLCASSFGGNPSGNTIYFGEGSWLTVV.

The CDR3 bases are TGTGCCAGCAGCTTAGATCGAGACAGAATGAACACTGAAGCTTTCTTT. Amino acids: CASSLDRDRMNTEAFF. J is TRBJ1-1 and V is TRBV11-2, with D possibly TRBD1 on 5 matching bases. CDR1 and CDR2 (germline): SGHAT, FQNNGV. The CDR3 spans 16 residues. With 0 bases removed from V and 0 bases from J, the gap between germline ends came to 11 bases.

Remarks on this clone: This specimen includes other DNA sequences encoding the same CDR3. The chain carries TRBV5-1 and TRBJ2-2; D is undetermined. The ends were cut back, 0 bases at V and 6 bases at J, with 9 bases in the middle. Germline V gives CDR1 SGHRS, CDR2 YFSETQ. This CDR3 has 14 amino acids. The CDR3: CASSLDRVAGELFF. In nucleotides, the CDR3 is TGCGCCAGCAGCTTGGATCGTGTAGCCGGGGAGCTGTTTTTT.

The V gene is TRBV30, the J gene TRBJ1-2; a weak D match, TRBD1 (5 bases). Trimming removed 3 bases from V and 5 bases from J, with 16 bases in between. Per germline, CDR1 GTSNPN and CDR2 SVGIG (reference sequence). There are 14 residues in the CDR3. CDR3 residues: CAWRDLGRGYGYTF. The CDR3 nucleotides read TGTGCCTGGAGAGACCTAGGGCGGGGGTATGGCTACACCTTC. Using reference TRBV30 and TRBJ1-2 for the parts outside the CDR3, the full variable domain is SQTIHQWPATLVQPVGSPLSLECTVEGTSNPNLYWYRQAAGRGLQLLFYSVGIGQISSEVPQNLSASRPQDRQFILSSKKLLLSDSGFYLCAWRDLGRGYGYTFGSGTRLTVV.

In nucleotides, the CDR3 is TGTGCCAGCAGCGTGACAGTCTACGAGCAGTACTTC. Translated: CASSVTVYEQYF. The V and J genes are TRBV11-2 and TRBJ2-7; perhaps TRBD1 as D (5 bases). Germline V gene data show CDR1 as SGHAT and CDR2 as FQNNGV. The CDR3 is 12 residues long. Trimming left V 5 bases short and J 3 bases short, with 8 bases between.

The CDR3 DNA is TGTGCCAGCAGCTTAGGGGACAGGGAGATAAATGAGCAGTTCTTC. Amino acid sequence: CASSLGDREINEQFF. This chain links TRBV7-2 with TRBJ2-1, with 9 bases lining up with TRBD1. This CDR3 comprises 15 residues. V shed 1 base, J shed 7 bases, and the junction held 5 bases outside the gene matches. Germline V gene lookup returns CDR1 SGHTA and CDR2 FQGNSA.

This chain joins TRBV7-8 and TRBJ1-1, with a tentative D call TRBD1 (5 bases). The CDR3 runs 16 residues. CDR1 and CDR2 (germline): SGHVS, FQNEAQ. Trimming shortened V by 2 bases and J by 3 bases, and 16 bases separated the two germline ends. DNA for the CDR3: TGTGCCAGCAGCTTACCGGGAGAGGGGTGGTACACTGAAGCTTTCTTT. Its protein product is CASSLPGEGWYTEAFF.

This clone was seen once. The genes are TRBV6-1 and TRBJ1-6; maybe TRBD1 (6 bases). Looked up from germline, CDR1 is MNHNS and CDR2 is SASEGT. CDR3 length: 16 amino acids. Trimming took off 2 bases at V and 6 bases at J, with 14 bases between the two ends. CDR3 amino acids: CASSERSRGGNSPLHF. The CDR3 region has the DNA TGTGCCAGCAGTGAACGGAGCAGGGGCGGTAATTCACCCCTCCACTTT.

In this sample, this clone turned up once. J is TRBJ1-6 and V is TRBV27; 7 nucleotides agree with TRBD1. V was clipped by 6 bases and J by 10 bases; unmatched bases: 9. The germline V gene encodes CDR1 MNHEY and CDR2 SMNVEV (reference sequence). CDR3 length equals 14 residues. The CDR3 protein is CASRWWDSLSPLHF. Written as DNA, the CDR3 is TGTGCCAGCAGATGGTGGGACAGTCTATCACCCCTCCACTTT.